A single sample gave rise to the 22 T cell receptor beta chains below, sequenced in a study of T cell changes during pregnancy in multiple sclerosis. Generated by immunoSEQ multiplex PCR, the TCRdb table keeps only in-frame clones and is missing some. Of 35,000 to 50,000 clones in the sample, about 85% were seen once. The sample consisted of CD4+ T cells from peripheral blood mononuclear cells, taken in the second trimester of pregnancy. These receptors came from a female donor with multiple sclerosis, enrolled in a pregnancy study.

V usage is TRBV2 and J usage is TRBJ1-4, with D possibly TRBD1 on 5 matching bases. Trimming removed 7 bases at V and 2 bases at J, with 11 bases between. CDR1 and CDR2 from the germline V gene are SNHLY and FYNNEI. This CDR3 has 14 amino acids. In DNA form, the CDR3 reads TGTGCCAGCACAGGGATGGCGACTAATGAAAAACTGTTTTTT. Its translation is CASTGMATNEKLFF.

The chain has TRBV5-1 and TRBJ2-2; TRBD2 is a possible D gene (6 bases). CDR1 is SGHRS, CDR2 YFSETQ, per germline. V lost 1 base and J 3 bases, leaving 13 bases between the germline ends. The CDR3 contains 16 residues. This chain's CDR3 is CASSLIGDSHTGELFF. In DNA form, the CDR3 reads TGCGCCAGCAGCTTGATTGGGGACTCCCACACCGGGGAGCTGTTTTTT.

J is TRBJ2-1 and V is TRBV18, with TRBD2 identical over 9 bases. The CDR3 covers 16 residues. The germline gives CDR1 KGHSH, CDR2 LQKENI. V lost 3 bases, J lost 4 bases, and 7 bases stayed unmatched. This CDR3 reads CASSPNSGSLYNEQFF. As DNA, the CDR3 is TGTGCCAGCTCACCCAATAGCGGGAGCCTATACAATGAGCAGTTCTTC. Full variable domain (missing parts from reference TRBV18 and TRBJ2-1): NAGVMQNPRHLVRRRGQEARLRCSPMKGHSHVYWYRQLPEEGLKFMVYLQKENIIDESGMPKERFSAEFPKEGPSILRIQQVVRGDSAAYFCASSPNSGSLYNEQFFGPGTRLTVL.

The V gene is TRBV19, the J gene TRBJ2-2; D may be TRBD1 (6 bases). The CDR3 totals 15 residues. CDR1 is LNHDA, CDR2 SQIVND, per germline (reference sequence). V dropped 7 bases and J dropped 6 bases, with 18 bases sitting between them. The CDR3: CASTLGGRTPGELFF. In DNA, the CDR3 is TGTGCCAGTACCTTAGGGGGTAGAACACCCGGGGAGCTGTTTTTT.

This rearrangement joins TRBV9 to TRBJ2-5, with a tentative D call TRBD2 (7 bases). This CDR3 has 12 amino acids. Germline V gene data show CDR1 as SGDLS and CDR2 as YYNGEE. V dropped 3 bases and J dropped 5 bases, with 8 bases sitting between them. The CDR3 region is CASSAGGETQYF. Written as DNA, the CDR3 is TGTGCCAGCAGCGCGGGGGGCGAGACCCAGTACTTC.

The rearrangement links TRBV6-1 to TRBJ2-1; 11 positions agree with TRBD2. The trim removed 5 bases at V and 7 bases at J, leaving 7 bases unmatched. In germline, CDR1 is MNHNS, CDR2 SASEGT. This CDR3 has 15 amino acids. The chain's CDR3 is CASSTSGGAWNEQFF. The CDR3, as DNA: TGTGCCAGCAGTACTAGCGGGGGAGCTTGGAATGAGCAGTTCTTC.

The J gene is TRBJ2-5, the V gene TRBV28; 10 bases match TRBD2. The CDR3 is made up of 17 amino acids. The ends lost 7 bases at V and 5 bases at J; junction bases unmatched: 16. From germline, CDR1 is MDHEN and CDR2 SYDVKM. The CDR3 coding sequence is TGTGCCAGCAACAAGGGCCGAGCGGGAGGGCCAAGTGAGACCCAGTACTTC. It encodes CASNKGRAGGPSETQYF.

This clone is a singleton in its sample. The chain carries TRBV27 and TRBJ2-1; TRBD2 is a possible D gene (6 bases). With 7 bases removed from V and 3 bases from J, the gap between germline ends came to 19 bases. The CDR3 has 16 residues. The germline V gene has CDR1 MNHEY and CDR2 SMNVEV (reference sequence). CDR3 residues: CASMGLAGRFYNEQFF. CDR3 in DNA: TGTGCCAGCATGGGCCTTGCGGGACGGTTCTACAATGAGCAGTTCTTC.

In DNA form, the CDR3 reads TGTGCCAGCAGTGATCCCGGGGGAAACACTGAAGCTTTCTTT. As protein: CASSDPGGNTEAFF. This rearrangement joins TRBV6-5 to TRBJ1-1; D might be TRBD1 (5 bases). The germline CDR1 and CDR2 sequences are MNHEY and SVGAGI. V gave up 5 bases and J gave up 2 bases, with 12 bases separating them. This CDR3 region has 14 residues.

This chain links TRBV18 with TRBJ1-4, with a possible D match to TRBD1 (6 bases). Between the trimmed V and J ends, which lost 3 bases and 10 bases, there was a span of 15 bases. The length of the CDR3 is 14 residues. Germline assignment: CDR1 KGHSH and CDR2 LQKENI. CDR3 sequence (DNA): TGTGCCAGCTCACCGGCCACACAGGGAGCAAAACTGTTTTTT. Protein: CASSPATQGAKLFF.

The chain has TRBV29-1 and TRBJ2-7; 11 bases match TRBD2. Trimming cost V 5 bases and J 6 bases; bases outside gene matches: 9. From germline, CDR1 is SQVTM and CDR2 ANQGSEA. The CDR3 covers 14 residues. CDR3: CSVRLAGGTAEQYF. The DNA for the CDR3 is TGCAGCGTTCGGCTAGCGGGAGGAACCGCCGAGCAGTACTTC.

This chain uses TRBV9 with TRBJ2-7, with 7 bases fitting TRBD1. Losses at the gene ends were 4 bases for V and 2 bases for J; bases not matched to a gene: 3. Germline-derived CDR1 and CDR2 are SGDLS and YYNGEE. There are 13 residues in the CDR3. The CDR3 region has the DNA TGTGCCAGCAGCAGGGGGCTCACCTACGAGCAGTACTTC. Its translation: CASSRGLTYEQYF.

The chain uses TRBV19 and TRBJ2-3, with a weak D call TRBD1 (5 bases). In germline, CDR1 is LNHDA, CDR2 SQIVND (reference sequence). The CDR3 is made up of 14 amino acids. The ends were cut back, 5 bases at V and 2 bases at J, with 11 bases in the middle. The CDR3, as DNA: TGTGCCAGTAGTCCCAGGACAATCACAGATACGCAGTATTTT. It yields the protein CASSPRTITDTQYF.

CDR3 loop: CASSEGGSAYEQYF. For the CDR3, the DNA is TGTGCCAGCAGTGAGGGCGGGAGTGCCTACGAGCAGTACTTC. The J gene is TRBJ2-7, the V gene TRBV6-1, with 7 bases lining up with TRBD2. This CDR3 comprises 14 residues. CDR1 is MNHNS, CDR2 SASEGT, per germline. The trim removed 3 bases at V and 2 bases at J, leaving 4 bases unmatched.

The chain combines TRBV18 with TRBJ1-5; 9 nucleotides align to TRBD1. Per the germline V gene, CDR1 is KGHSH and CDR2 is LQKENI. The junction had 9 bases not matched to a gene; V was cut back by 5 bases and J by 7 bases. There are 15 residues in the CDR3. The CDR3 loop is CASSAPGTGRQPQHF. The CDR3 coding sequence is TGTGCCAGCTCAGCCCCCGGGACAGGGAGACAGCCCCAGCATTTT.

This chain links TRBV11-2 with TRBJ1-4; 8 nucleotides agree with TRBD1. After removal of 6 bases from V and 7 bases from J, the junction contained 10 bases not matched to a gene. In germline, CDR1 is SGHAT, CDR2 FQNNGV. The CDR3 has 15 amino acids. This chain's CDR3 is CASSTAGTGFEKLFF. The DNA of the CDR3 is TGTGCCAGCAGTACAGCAGGGACAGGTTTTGAAAAACTGTTTTTT.

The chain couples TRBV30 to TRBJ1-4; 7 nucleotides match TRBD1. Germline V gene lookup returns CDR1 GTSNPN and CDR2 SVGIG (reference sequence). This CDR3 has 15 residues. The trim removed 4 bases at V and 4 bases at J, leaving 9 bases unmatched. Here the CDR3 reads CAWTTGLEGNEKLFF. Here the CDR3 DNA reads TGTGCCTGGACGACAGGGCTGGAGGGTAATGAAAAACTGTTTTTT.

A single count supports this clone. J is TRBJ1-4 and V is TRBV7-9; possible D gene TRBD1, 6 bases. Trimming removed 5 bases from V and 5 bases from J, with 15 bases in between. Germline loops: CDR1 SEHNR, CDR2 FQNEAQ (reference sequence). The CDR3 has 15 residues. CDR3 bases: TGTGCCAGCAGCCCATACAGGGTAGGGAATGAAAAACTGTTTTTT. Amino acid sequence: CASSPYRVGNEKLFF.

The CDR3 sequence is CASSLVDTAGSYEQYF. The CDR3 DNA reads as TGTGCCAGCAGCTTAGTAGATACGGCAGGGTCCTACGAGCAGTACTTC. The V gene is TRBV7-2, the J gene TRBJ2-7; D is possibly TRBD1 (5 bases). The CDR3 extends over 16 amino acids. V was cut by 1 base and J by 1 base, with 14 bases left in between. The V gene's germline CDR1 is SGHTA and CDR2 FQGNSA.

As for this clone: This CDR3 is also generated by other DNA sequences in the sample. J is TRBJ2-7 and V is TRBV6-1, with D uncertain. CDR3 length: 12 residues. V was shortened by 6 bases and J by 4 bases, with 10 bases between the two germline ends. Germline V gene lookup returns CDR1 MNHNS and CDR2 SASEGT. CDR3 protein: CASRAPLYEQYF. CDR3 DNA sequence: TGTGCCAGCAGAGCTCCTTTGTACGAGCAGTACTTC.

The CDR3 reads CASSQERELKTGELFF. CDR3 bases: TGTGCCAGCAGCCAAGAGCGGGAGCTAAAGACCGGGGAGCTGTTTTTT. The rearrangement uses TRBV4-2 and TRBJ2-2; 7 bases match TRBD2. The germline CDR1 and CDR2 sequences are LGHNA and YNFKEQ. Germline trimming cut 0 bases from V and 5 bases from J; bases unmatched to any gene: 6. There are 16 residues in the CDR3.

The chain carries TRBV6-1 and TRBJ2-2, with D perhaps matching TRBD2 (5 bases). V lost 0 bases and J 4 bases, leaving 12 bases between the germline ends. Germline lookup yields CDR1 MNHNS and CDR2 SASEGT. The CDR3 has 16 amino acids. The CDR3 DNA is TGTGCCAGCAGTGAAGCGCCCGGGGTCCTCACCGGGGAGCTGTTTTTT. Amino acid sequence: CASSEAPGVLTGELFF.